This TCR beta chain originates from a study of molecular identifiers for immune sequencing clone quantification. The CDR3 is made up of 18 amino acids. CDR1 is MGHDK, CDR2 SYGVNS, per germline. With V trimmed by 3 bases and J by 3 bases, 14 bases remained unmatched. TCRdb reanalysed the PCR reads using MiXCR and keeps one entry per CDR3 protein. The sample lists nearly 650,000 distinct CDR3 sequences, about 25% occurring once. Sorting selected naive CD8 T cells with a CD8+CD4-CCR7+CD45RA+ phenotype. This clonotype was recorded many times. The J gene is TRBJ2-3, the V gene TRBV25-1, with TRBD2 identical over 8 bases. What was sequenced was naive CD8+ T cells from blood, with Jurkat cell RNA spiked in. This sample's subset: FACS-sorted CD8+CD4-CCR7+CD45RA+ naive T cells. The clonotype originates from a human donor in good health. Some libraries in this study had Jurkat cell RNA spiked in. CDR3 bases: TGTGCCAGCAGTGACATCAAAGGGACTAGACAGGCTACAGATACGCAGTATTTT. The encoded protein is CASSDIKGTRQATDTQYF.